This entry concerns a single T cell receptor beta chain. Other DNA sequences in this specimen translate into the identical CDR3. Original analysis: Scientists estimated how many nucleated cells there were by amplifying reference gene primers. The method was immunoSEQ multiplex PCR; TCRdb's version includes in-frame clones alone and lacks a portion of them. Clonal size and the V and J genes are those of that table, whereas D and trimming came from the DNA. Of 90,000 to 110,000 clones listed, about 75% are singletons. Germline V gene lookup returns CDR1 SGHDT and CDR2 YYEEEE. The J segment lost 5 bases and the V segment lost 4 bases, leaving 8 bases of the junction unmatched. This CDR3 contains 14 residues. This entry is derived from a study of blood T cell repertoires in COVID-19. At the level of the study: COVID-19 samples collected from the United States, Italy and Spain covered acute and convalescent phases. PBMCs, B-cell-depleted T cells, or T cells were the source of the cDNA or gDNA that made up the material.

This chain connects TRBV5-6 to TRBJ2-7, with 8 bases lining up with TRBD2. The source of this sequence is a woman in her seventies with acute or convalescent COVID-19. Specimen: peripheral blood. Here the CDR3 DNA reads TGTGCCAGCAGCCTAGGGACTAGTACCGACGAGCAGTACTTC. Translating gives CASSLGTSTDEQYF.